These 4 T cell receptor beta chains came from one sample sequenced in a study of response to subunit inactivated influenza vaccine. One entry per CDR3 protein results from TCRdb running MiXCR on the RT-PCR reads. The sample carries approximately 310,000 distinct CDR3 sequences, 20% to 25% recorded once. The specimen comprised PBMCs from blood, sampled approximately 20 months after vaccination. The source is a man between 50 and 75 years old who received an inactivated influenza vaccine.

The chain is built from TRBV19 and TRBJ1-5; D uncertain. CDR3 length: 14 amino acids. The germline V gene encodes CDR1 LNHDA and CDR2 SQIVND (reference sequence). V was pared by 2 bases and J by 3 bases, with 8 bases between. CDR3 sequence reads: CASSIRSDNQPQHF. CDR3 sequence (DNA): TGTGCCAGTAGTATACGGTCTGACAATCAGCCCCAGCATTTT.

This clonotype appeared a few times. This chain links TRBV7-6 with TRBJ1-3; 10 bases line up with TRBD1. This CDR3 spans 16 amino acids. J lost 3 bases, V lost 3 bases, and 5 bases had no gene match. CDR1 and CDR2 from the germline V gene are SGHVS and FNYEAQ. CDR3 protein: CASSFQTGGIGNTIYF. For the CDR3, the DNA is TGTGCCAGCAGCTTTCAGACAGGGGGCATTGGAAACACCATATATTTT.

About this clonotype: This may be a read error: a much more frequent sequence differs by one nucleotide. The gene calls are TRBV11-2 and TRBJ1-3; the match to TRBD1 covers 7 bases. The V gene's germline CDR1 is SGHAT and CDR2 FQNNGV. The CDR3 totals 14 residues. With 3 bases clipped from V and 12 bases from J, the junction kept 11 bases outside the gene matches. The CDR3 loop reads CASSLDPTGIYIYF. DNA for the CDR3: TGTGCCAGCAGCTTGGACCCGACAGGGATTTACATATATTTT.

In this sample, this clonotype turned up many times. This chain connects TRBV5-6 to TRBJ1-1; TRBD1 might be the D (5 bases). The CDR3 contains 15 residues. Germline V gene sequence: CDR1 SGHDT, CDR2 YYEEEE. V dropped 2 bases and J dropped 3 bases, with 14 bases sitting between them. The CDR3 DNA is TGTGCCAGCAGCTTCGAGAGGGGCCCCTACACTGAAGCTTTCTTT. As protein: CASSFERGPYTEAFF. The whole variable domain, remainder taken from reference TRBV5-6 and TRBJ1-1, is DAGVTQSPTHLIKTRGQQVTLRCSPKSGHDTVSWYQQALGQGPQFIFQYYEEEERQRGNFPDRFSGHQFPNYSSELNVNALLLGDSALYLCASSFERGPYTEAFFGQGTRLTVV.